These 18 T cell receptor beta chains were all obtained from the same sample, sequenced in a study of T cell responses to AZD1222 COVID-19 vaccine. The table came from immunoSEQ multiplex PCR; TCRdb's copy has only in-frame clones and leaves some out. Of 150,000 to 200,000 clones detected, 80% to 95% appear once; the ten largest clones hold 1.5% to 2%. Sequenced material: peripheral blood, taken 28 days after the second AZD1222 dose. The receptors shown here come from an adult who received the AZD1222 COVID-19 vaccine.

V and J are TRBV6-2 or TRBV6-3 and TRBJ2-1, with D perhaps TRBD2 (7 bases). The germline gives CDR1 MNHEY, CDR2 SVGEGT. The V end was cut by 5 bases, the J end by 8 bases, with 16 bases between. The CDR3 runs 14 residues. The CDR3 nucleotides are TGTGCCAGCAGTCGGGGGGCCGCCATAGATGAGCAGTTCTTC. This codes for CASSRGAAIDEQFF.

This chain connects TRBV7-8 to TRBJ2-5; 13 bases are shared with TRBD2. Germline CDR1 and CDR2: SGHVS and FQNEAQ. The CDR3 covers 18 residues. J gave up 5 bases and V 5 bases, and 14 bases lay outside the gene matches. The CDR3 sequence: CASSPSGLAGAPRETQYF. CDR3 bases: TGTGCCAGCAGCCCAAGTGGACTAGCGGGGGCCCCACGGGAGACCCAGTACTTC. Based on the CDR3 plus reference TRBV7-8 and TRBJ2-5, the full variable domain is GAGVSQSPRYKVAKRGQDVALRCDPISGHVSLFWYQQALGQGPEFLTYFQNEAQLDKSGLPSDRFFAERPEGSVSTLKIQRTQQEDSAVYLCASSPSGLAGAPRETQYFGPGTRLLVL.

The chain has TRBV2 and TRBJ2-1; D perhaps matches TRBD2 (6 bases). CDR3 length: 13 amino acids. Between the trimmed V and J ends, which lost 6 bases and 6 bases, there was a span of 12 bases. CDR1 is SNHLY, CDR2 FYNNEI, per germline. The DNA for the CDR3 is TGTGCCAGCAGCCTCCTGCGGGGCAATGAGCAGTTCTTC. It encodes CASSLLRGNEQFF.

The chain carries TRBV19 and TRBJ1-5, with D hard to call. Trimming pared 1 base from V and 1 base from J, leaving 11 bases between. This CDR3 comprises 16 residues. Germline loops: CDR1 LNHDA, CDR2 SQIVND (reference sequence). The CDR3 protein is CASSIGDILSNQPQHF. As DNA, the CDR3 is TGTGCCAGTAGTATAGGAGATATCCTGAGCAATCAGCCCCAGCATTTT.

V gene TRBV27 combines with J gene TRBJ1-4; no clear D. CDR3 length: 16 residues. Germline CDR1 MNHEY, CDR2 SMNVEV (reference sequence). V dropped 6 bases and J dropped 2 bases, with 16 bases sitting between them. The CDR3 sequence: CASSPLGEATNEKLFF. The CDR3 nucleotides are TGTGCCAGCAGCCCTCTCGGGGAAGCGACTAATGAAAAACTGTTTTTT.

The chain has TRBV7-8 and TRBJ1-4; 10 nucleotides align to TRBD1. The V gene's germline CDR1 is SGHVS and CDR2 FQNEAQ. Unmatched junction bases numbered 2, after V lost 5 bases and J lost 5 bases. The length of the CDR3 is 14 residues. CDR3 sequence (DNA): TGTGCCAGCAGCGTGGGACAGGGGAATGAAAAACTGTTTTTT. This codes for CASSVGQGNEKLFF.

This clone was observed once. The CDR3, as DNA: TGTGCCAGTAGTCTCCGAAAAAGACAGTCTGGAAACACCATATATTTT. This sequence encodes CASSLRKRQSGNTIYF. The chain is built from TRBV19 and TRBJ1-3, with D possibly being TRBD1 (5 bases). Trimming removed 5 bases from V and 1 base from J, with 15 bases in between. CDR1 is LNHDA, CDR2 SQIVND, per germline (reference sequence). This CDR3 has 16 residues.

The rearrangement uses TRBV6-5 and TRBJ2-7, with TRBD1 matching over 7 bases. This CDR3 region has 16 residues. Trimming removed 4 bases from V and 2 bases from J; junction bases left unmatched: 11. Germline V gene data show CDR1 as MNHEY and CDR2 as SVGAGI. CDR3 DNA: TGTGCCAGCAGTTCGACAGGGACAAAGCTTCCCTACGAGCAGTACTTC. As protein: CASSSTGTKLPYEQYF.

The DNA for the CDR3 is TGTGCCAGAAGCCCTAACTGGGACAGCCTAGCCAAAAACATTCAGTACTTC. Translation gives CARSPNWDSLAKNIQYF. The chain couples TRBV5-3 to TRBJ2-4; 7 bases fit TRBD1. TRBV5-3 is sorted into the ORF group, with uncertain function. The CDR3 is 17 amino acids. The trim removed 4 bases at V and 0 bases at J, leaving 10 bases unmatched.

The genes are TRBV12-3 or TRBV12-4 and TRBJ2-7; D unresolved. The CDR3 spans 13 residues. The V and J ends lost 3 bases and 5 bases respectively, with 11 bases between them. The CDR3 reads CASSLAHSDEQYF. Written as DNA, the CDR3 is TGTGCCAGCAGTTTGGCTCATTCAGACGAGCAGTACTTC.

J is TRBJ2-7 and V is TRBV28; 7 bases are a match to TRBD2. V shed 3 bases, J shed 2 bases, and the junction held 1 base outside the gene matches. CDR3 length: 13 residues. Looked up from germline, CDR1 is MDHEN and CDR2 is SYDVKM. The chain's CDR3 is CASSFGRAYEQYF. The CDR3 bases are TGTGCCAGCAGTTTTGGGAGGGCCTACGAGCAGTACTTC.

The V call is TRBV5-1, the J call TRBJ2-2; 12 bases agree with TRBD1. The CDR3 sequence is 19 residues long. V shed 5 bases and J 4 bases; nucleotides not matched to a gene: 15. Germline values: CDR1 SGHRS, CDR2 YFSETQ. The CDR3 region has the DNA TGCGCCAGCAGTAACGCCGGGACAGGGGGCCGACGAGGCACCGGGGAGCTGTTTTTT. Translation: CASSNAGTGGRRGTGELFF.

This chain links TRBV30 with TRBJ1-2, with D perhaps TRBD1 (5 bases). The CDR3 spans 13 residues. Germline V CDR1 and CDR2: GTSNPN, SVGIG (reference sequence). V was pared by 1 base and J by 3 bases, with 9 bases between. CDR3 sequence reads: CAWSGQFYYGYTF. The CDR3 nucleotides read TGTGCCTGGAGTGGACAGTTCTACTATGGCTACACCTTC.

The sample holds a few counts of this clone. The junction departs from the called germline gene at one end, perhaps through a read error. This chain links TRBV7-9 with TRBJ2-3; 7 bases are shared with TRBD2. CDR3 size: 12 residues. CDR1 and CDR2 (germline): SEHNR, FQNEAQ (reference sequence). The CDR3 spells CASSSGERGSMF. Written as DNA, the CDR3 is TGTGCCAGCAGCTCAGGTGAGCGGGGCTCAATGTTT.

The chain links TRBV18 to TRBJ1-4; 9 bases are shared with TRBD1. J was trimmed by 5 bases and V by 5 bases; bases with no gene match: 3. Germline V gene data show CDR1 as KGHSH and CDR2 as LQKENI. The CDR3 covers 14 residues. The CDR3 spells CASSFGTGNEKLFF. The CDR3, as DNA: TGTGCCAGCTCATTCGGGACAGGGAATGAAAAACTGTTTTTT.

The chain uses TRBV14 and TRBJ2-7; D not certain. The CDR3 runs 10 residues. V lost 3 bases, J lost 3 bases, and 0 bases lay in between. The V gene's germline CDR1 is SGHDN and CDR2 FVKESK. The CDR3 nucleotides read TGTGCCAGCAGCCACTACGAGCAGTACTTC. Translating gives CASSHYEQYF.

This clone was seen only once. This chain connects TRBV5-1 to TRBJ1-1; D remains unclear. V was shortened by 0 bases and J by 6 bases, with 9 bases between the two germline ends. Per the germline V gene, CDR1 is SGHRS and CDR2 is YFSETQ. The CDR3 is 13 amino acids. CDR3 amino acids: CASSLALKAEAFF. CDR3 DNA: TGCGCCAGCAGCTTGGCCCTAAAGGCTGAAGCTTTCTTT. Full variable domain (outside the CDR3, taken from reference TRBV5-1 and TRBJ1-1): KAGVTQTPRYLIKTRGQQVTLSCSPISGHRSVSWYQQTPGQGLQFLFEYFSETQRNKGNFPGRFSGRQFSNSRSEMNVSTLELGDSALYLCASSLALKAEAFFGQGTRLTVV.

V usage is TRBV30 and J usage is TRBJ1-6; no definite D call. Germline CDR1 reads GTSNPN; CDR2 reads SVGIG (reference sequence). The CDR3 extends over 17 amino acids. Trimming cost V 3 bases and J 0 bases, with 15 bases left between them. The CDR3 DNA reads TGTGCCTGGAGAATGAAACACCCGAGCTCCTATAATTCACCCCTCCACTTT. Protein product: CAWRMKHPSSYNSPLHF.